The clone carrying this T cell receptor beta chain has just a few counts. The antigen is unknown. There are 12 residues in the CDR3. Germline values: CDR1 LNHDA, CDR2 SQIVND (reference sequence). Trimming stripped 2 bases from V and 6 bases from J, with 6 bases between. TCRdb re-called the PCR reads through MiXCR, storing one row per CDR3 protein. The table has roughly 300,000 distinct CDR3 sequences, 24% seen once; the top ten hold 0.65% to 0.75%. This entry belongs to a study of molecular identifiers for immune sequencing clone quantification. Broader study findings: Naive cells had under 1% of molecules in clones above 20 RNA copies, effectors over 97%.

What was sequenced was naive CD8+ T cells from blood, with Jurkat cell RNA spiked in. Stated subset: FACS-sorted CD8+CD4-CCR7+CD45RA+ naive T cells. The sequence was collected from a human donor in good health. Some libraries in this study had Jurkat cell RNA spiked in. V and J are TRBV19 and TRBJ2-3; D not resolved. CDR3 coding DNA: TGTGCCAGTAGTATATCCGGGGATACGCAGTATTTT. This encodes CASSISGDTQYF. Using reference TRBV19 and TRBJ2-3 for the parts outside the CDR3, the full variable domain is DGGITQSPKYLFRKEGQNVTLSCEQNLNHDAMYWYRQDPGQGLRLIYYSQIVNDFQKGDIAEGYSVSREKKESFPLTVTSAQKNPTAFYLCASSISGDTQYFGPGTRLTVL.